The 11 T cell receptor beta chains given below trace back to one sample, sequenced in a study of CD8 T cells in Susac syndrome. After extraction with the RNeasy kit, about 0.45 to 1 ug of the RNA was reverse transcribed using random hexamers. TCRdb re-analysed the immunoSEQ multiplex PCR reads in MiXCR, keeping a single row per CDR3 protein. The sample holds about 200,000 distinct CDR3 sequences, about 90% seen once. The sequenced material came from CD8+ T cells from PBMCs. The receptors shown here come from a human donor with multiple sclerosis.

The V and J genes are TRBV4-3 and TRBJ2-3, with 11 bases matching TRBD2. The CDR3 extends over 15 amino acids. Germline V gene data show CDR1 as LGHNA and CDR2 as YSLEER. The junction had 5 bases not matched to a gene; V was cut back by 3 bases and J by 6 bases. CDR3 bases: TGCGCCAGCAGCCATACTAGCGGGAGTAGCGATACGCAGTATTTT. Translating it yields CASSHTSGSSDTQYF.

The chain links TRBV3-1 to TRBJ1-1, with D unresolved. Trimming cost V 4 bases and J 3 bases, with 9 bases left between them. This CDR3 region has 13 residues. Germline V gene data show CDR1 as LGHDT and CDR2 as YNNKEL (reference sequence). CDR3 nucleotides: TGTGCCAGCAGCCCCGGGAAGCACACTGAAGCTTTCTTT. Its protein product is CASSPGKHTEAFF.

This sequence joins TRBV12-3 or TRBV12-4 and TRBJ2-5; 8 bases agree with TRBD2. V lost 7 bases, J lost 13 bases, and 17 bases stayed unmatched. This CDR3 region has 14 residues. The CDR3 DNA reads as TGTGCCAGCACCCCGGGACTAGGGATAGGGGAGCCGTACTTC. This translates into CASTPGLGIGEPYF.

This clonotype was counted once. The chain employs TRBV9 and TRBJ1-5; D not certain. CDR1 is SGDLS and CDR2 is YYNGEE in the germline V gene. The CDR3 contains 13 residues. Trimming removed 0 bases from V and 4 bases from J, with 5 bases in between. The CDR3 loop reads CASSVVPNQPQHF. The CDR3 DNA reads TGTGCCAGCAGCGTAGTTCCGAATCAGCCCCAGCATTTT.

This chain uses TRBV19 with TRBJ1-2; the D is unclear. V lost 5 bases to trimming and J lost 4 bases, with 17 bases between them. Germline lookup yields CDR1 LNHDA and CDR2 SQIVND (reference sequence). The CDR3 contains 15 residues. CDR3 protein: CASSSNPGRSYGYTF. DNA of the CDR3: TGTGCCAGTAGTTCAAATCCTGGACGGAGCTATGGCTACACCTTC.

This chain connects TRBV7-9 to TRBJ1-1; D perhaps matches TRBD1 (5 bases). Germline assignment: CDR1 SEHNR and CDR2 FQNEAQ (reference sequence). The length of the CDR3 is 15 residues. Trimming removed 5 bases at V and 4 bases at J, with 17 bases between. CDR3 protein: CASSVLGGSVTEAFF. Here the CDR3 DNA reads TGTGCCAGCAGCGTCCTCGGGGGTTCAGTCACTGAAGCTTTCTTT. Based on the CDR3 plus reference TRBV7-9 and TRBJ1-1, the full variable domain is DTGVSQNPRHKITKRGQNVTFRCDPISEHNRLYWYRQTLGQGPEFLTYFQNEAQLEKSRLLSDRFSAERPKGSFSTLEIQRTEQGDSAMYLCASSVLGGSVTEAFFGQGTRLTVV.

J is TRBJ2-7 and V is TRBV20-1; 9 bases line up with TRBD2. Germline V CDR1 and CDR2: DFQATT, SNEGSKA (reference sequence). With 6 bases clipped from V and 0 bases from J, the junction kept 6 bases outside the gene matches. The CDR3 runs to 14 residues. The CDR3 loop is CSAASGKSSYEQYF. The CDR3 nucleotides are TGCAGTGCGGCTAGCGGGAAGAGCTCCTACGAGCAGTACTTC.

V and J are TRBV6-5 and TRBJ2-1; 14 bases are a match to TRBD2. The CDR3 loop spans 14 amino acids. The junction had 6 bases not matched to a gene; V was cut back by 7 bases and J by 10 bases. Looked up from germline, CDR1 is MNHEY and CDR2 is SVGAGI. CDR3: CASTAGLAGGEQFF. The CDR3 DNA reads as TGTGCCAGCACCGCCGGACTAGCGGGGGGAGAGCAGTTCTTC.

The CDR3 here is CSARGALGGGNEQFF. For the CDR3, the DNA is TGCAGTGCTAGGGGGGCCCTCGGTGGGGGAAATGAGCAGTTCTTC. The rearrangement links TRBV20-1 to TRBJ2-1, with TRBD1 as a possible D gene (6 bases). V was trimmed by 3 bases and J by 7 bases, leaving 19 bases between them. Per the germline V gene, CDR1 is DFQATT and CDR2 is SNEGSKA (reference sequence). The CDR3 covers 15 residues.

Regarding this clonotype: Relative to the germline gene, one junction end is altered; a read error may explain this. The rearrangement uses TRBV5-1 and TRBJ1-5; no firm D call. The germline CDR1 and CDR2 sequences are SGHRS and YFSETQ. The CDR3 is 13 residues long. The CDR3 DNA reads TGCACCAGCAGCTTCTCCGGGAATCAGCCCCAGCATTTT. Encoded protein: CTSSFSGNQPQHF.

The rearrangement uses TRBV7-9 and TRBJ2-1, with D tentatively TRBD1 (5 bases). This CDR3 region has 16 residues. V dropped 3 bases and J dropped 5 bases, with 17 bases sitting between them. CDR1 is SEHNR, CDR2 FQNEAQ, per germline (reference sequence). CDR3 residues: CASSFIDSQGNNEQFF. The CDR3 DNA reads as TGTGCCAGCAGCTTTATCGACAGCCAGGGCAACAATGAGCAGTTCTTC.